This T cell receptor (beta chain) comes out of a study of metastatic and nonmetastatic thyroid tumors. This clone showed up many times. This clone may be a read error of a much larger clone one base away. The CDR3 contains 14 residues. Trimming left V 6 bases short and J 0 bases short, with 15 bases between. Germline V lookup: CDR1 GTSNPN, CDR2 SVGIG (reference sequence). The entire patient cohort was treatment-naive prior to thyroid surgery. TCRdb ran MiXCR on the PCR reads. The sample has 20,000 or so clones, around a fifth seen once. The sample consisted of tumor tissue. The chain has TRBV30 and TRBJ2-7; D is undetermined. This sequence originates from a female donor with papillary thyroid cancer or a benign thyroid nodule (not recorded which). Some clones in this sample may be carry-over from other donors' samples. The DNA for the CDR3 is TGTGCCTGCTTGAACAGCCAAGTCTCCTACGAGCAGTACTTC. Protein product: CACLNSQVSYEQYF.